Below, one T cell receptor (beta chain) is given with its context. It lacks a known antigen. One base away there is no much larger clone; base qualities are not given. One collaborating source in Seattle enrolled patients during active infection and followed them longitudinally through the course of disease. Each collaborating institution followed its own protocols to collect whole blood in K2EDTA tubes. For TCRbeta analysis, collaborators shipped samples in one of three forms: frozen whole blood, isolated PBMCs, or DNA extracted from either of those sample types. The germline V gene encodes CDR1 SEHNR and CDR2 FQNEAQ (reference sequence). The CDR3 starts with the cysteine, ends with the phenylalanine, and has 15 residues. Of all the DNA, just the CDR3 is kept, 45 bases in frame from base 1. Germline trimming: 5 bases from V, 2 bases from J; junction bases outside gene matches: 6. TCRbeta CDR3 regions were amplified from genomic DNA by means of the immunoSEQ Assay, a bias-controlled multiplex PCR. In the original analysis: The number of nucleated cells in each sample was estimated by amplification of reference gene primers within the assay. Sequence reads were collapsed and filtered to measure the absolute abundance of every unique TCRbeta CDR3 rearrangement. For each sample, productive Simpson clonality was calculated by taking the square root of Simpson's diversity index across productive rearrangements. What TCRdb holds here is the immuneACCESS table cut down to in-frame rearrangements. Part of the clones is not present; checked against another copy, under half of the missing clones reflect an unresolved V gene, and the others are unexplained. The V and J calls and the clone size are those of that table, but D and trimming were determined from the DNA. The table for this sample lists 250,000 or so clones; around 88% of them were counted only once. The ten largest make up 6.3% of the sample.

The sample is drawn from a study of blood T cell repertoires in COVID-19 (dated by TCRdb to the early 2020s). Looking at the study overall: The collaborator samples originated in the United States, Italy and Spain and spanned the acute and convalescent phases of COVID-19. The prospective study material was composed of cDNA or gDNA derived from T cells, B-cell-depleted T cells, or PBMCs. The dataset comprised deeply sampled blood TCRbeta repertoires from subjects exposed to, actively infected with, or recovered from COVID-19. The repertoires were released in a freely available public database intended as a resource for research on the immune response to SARS-CoV-2. The samples were drawn from two sources: the first 160 participants of the ongoing ImmuneRACE study, and fewer than 1,500 subjects contributed by 6 global collaborators. A de-identified subject ID, COVID-19 status, age in years and sex were almost always included in the sample metadata. Where HLA class I and class II types were available, the types were taken from metadata supplied by the sample provider, not from assay-based typing. Broad study findings and their caveats: The quantity of clinical and demographic metadata differed by source and by participant and was supplied without curation.

The rearranged chain carries TRBV7-9 and TRBJ2-3, and 8 junction bases match TRBD2. The sample was peripheral blood. The source is a woman aged 25 to 39 with COVID-19, enrolled during active disease. The CDR3 protein is CASSPGGSATDTQYF. In nucleotides, the sequence is TGTGCCAGCAGCCCGGGGGGGTCGGCCACAGATACGCAGTATTTT.